Listed below are T cell receptor beta chains from one sample, sequenced in a study of identical twins. TCRdb processed the 5' RACE reads anew with MiXCR; each CDR3 protein has one entry. The data show fewer than 550,000 distinct CDR3 sequences, roughly an eighth seen once. These data also featured in a second study, about yellow fever vaccine responses in identical twins.

Sequenced: CD4+ T cells sorted from blood. The receptor set was obtained from a woman in her late teens or twenties in good health. CDR3s include the opening cysteine and the closing phenylalanine or tryptophan. A D gene is named only where the DNA matches it firmly. Some rows mark clone size as missing; the rest say once, few, many or name a class of expanded clone.

TRBV6-2/TRBV6-3	TRBJ2-7	.	few	TGTGCCAGCAGTTCCAAGTGGCGGGAAGGGACCTACGAGCAGTACTTC	CASSSKWREGTYEQYF
TRBV7-2	TRBJ2-6	TRBD2	.	TGTGCCAGCAGCTTATCGGGGGGATCAGGGGCCAACGTCCTGACTTTC	CASSLSGGSGANVLTF
TRBV12-3/TRBV12-4	TRBJ2-7	TRBD1	few	TGTGCCAGCAGTCCCACCTCGACAGGGGGCGAGCAGTACTTC	CASSPTSTGGEQYF
TRBV15	TRBJ2-3	.	.	TGTGCCACCAGCAGACAGATGGGCACAGATACGCAGTATTTT	CATSRQMGTDTQYF
TRBV20-1	TRBJ1-2	.	.	TGCAGTGCTAGAGTTTGGTCCACTAACTATGGCTACACCTTC	CSARVWSTNYGYTF
TRBV9	TRBJ2-7	TRBD1	.	TGTGCCAGCAGCGTTACCGGGACAGGGGGCTCCGAGCAGTACTTC	CASSVTGTGGSEQYF
TRBV5-1	TRBJ1-1	TRBD1	.	TGCGCCAGCAGCTACATGACAGGGGACACTGAAGCTTTCTTT	CASSYMTGDTEAFF
TRBV29-1	TRBJ2-5	TRBD1	few	TGCAGCGTTGAACGAGACAGGGGGCCCAAGACCCAGTACTTC	CSVERDRGPKTQYF
TRBV10-3	TRBJ2-3	.	.	TGTGCCTTCAGTTTAAGCGGTCGAGGACGGGGTGGGACAGATACGCAGTATTTT	CAFSLSGRGRGGTDTQYF
TRBV12-3/TRBV12-4	TRBJ1-6	.	.	TGTGCCAGCAGTTTAGTTCAGGGAAGAATCAGTGGATCACCCCTCCACTTT	CASSLVQGRISGSPLHF
TRBV19	TRBJ2-5	TRBD2	few	TGTGCCAGTACCAGCGGGAGGGGCGAGACCCAGTACTTC	CASTSGRGETQYF
TRBV3-1	TRBJ1-1	TRBD1	.	TGTGCCAGCAGCCAAGTTCTACGGCGGACAGGGGGAGGCACTGAAGCTTTCTTT	CASSQVLRRTGGGTEAFF
TRBV11-2	TRBJ2-2	.	few	TGTGCCAGCAGCCCAAGGGCGAACACCGGGGAGCTGTTTTTT	CASSPRANTGELFF
TRBV6-1	TRBJ1-2	TRBD1	few	TGTGCCAGCATGATCCGGGACAGGGGGTTGCGGGGCTATGGCTACACCTTC	CASMIRDRGLRGYGYTF
TRBV7-3	TRBJ2-1	.	.	TGTGCCAGCAGCGACGGAAGGGCGTCGGTGAATGAGCAGTTCTTC	CASSDGRASVNEQFF
TRBV28	TRBJ1-5	TRBD1	many	TGTGCCAGCAGTTTAACAGGGGGTGGCAATCAGCCCCAGCATTTT	CASSLTGGGNQPQHF
TRBV10-3	TRBJ2-5	.	few	TGTGCCATCAGTGAGCCGACCGTCGGAGAGACCCAGTACTTC	CAISEPTVGETQYF
TRBV5-1	TRBJ2-3	TRBD1	many	TGCGCCAGCAGCTCCGGGACAGGGGCAGATACGCAGTATTTT	CASSSGTGADTQYF
TRBV4-3	TRBJ1-2	TRBD1	.	TGCGCCAGCAGCCAAGATTCAGGGGGCGCGGGGGGCTACACCTTC	CASSQDSGGAGGYTF
TRBV11-2	TRBJ1-2	.	.	TGTGCCAGCAGCTTAGATTTTCGGGGACCCACCTTC	CASSLDFRGPTF
TRBV5-1	TRBJ1-6	TRBD1	.	TGCGCCAGCAGCTTGGAGGGGGCCGATAATTCACCCCTCCACTTT	CASSLEGADNSPLHF
TRBV9	TRBJ1-6	.	.	TGTGCCAGCAGCGTAGGACATGATAATTCACCCCTCCACTTT	CASSVGHDNSPLHF
TRBV20-1	TRBJ2-6	TRBD1	.	TGCAGTGCTAGTGACCGGGACAGACCCTCTGGGGCCAACGTCCTGACTTTC	CSASDRDRPSGANVLTF
TRBV11-2	TRBJ2-2	.	.	TGTGCCAGCAGCTTAGAAAATTGGGACGTCCAGAACACCGGGGAGCTGTTTTTT	CASSLENWDVQNTGELFF
TRBV28	TRBJ2-7	TRBD1	.	TGTGCCAGCAGTAAAAGAGCCGGGACAGCACACTACGAGCAGTACTTC	CASSKRAGTAHYEQYF
TRBV6-2/TRBV6-3	TRBJ2-5	.	few	TGTGCCAGCAGTATGGACGGAGAGGGGACCCAGTACTTC	CASSMDGEGTQYF
TRBV9	TRBJ1-1	.	.	TGTGCCAGCAGCGTAGGGGGGCAGGCGAACACTGAAGCTTTCTTT	CASSVGGQANTEAFF
TRBV10-3	TRBJ2-2	.	few	TGTGCCAACCGACCGGGGACCGGGGAGCTGTTTTTT	CANRPGTGELFF
TRBV10-3	TRBJ2-3	TRBD2	many	TGTGCCATCAGTGAGTCGGCGGGGGGGATCCTTATCCTCACAGATACGCAGTATTTT	CAISESAGGILILTDTQYF